Below, one T cell receptor beta chain is given with its context. Its antigen is not known. The repertoire was sequenced with immunoSEQ multiplex PCR; TCRdb's copy has only in-frame clones and lacks some. This table holds some 80,000 clones, less than 85% found once. Trimming took 6 bases from V and 1 from J; bases not matched to a gene: 9. From germline, CDR1 is SGHNT and CDR2 YYREEE (reference sequence). This CDR3 spans 16 amino acids. This sample is part of a study of OX40 agonist ivuxolimab in advanced cancers. Overall study: Head and neck, renal cell, melanoma or hepatocellular carcinoma were the cancers that dose-escalation patients had.

Regarding the study as a whole: The CD4+ and CD8+ T cells in the blood had expanded clonally by week 6 at 0.1 to 3.0 mg/kg. Compared with CD4+, CD8+ T cells on average had more expanded clones.

The receptor's source is an adult with an advanced solid tumor such as melanoma, head and neck, liver or kidney cancer. J is TRBJ1-1 and V is TRBV5-4; TRBD1 agrees at 10 bases. Specimen: CD4+ or CD8+ T cells sorted from blood, collected in a trial of the OX40 agonist ivuxolimab. This CDR3 is CASTTGTGVANTEAFF. For the CDR3, the DNA is TGTGCCAGCACAACCGGGACAGGGGTTGCGAACACTGAAGCTTTCTTT.